This T cell receptor (beta chain) was obtained from a study of response to subunit inactivated influenza vaccine. Findings and limits, study-wide: Every seasonal influenza vaccination brings in few new T cells, the authors suggested.

Each CDR3 protein gets one entry after TCRdb re-called the RT-PCR reads with MiXCR. The data contain approximately 480,000 distinct CDR3 sequences, over 9.5% of them singletons. In the case of this clonotype: Its target is not known.

CDR1 and CDR2 from the germline V gene are LGHDT and YNNKEL (reference sequence). V was pared by 1 base and J by 8 bases, with 5 bases between. CDR3 length: 12 residues. Specimen: PBMCs from blood, collected 45 days after vaccination. V usage is TRBV3-1 and J usage is TRBJ1-4; D is unresolved. The sequence was obtained from a man aged 50-60 years who received an inactivated influenza vaccine. In nucleotides, the CDR3 is TGTGCCAGCAGCCAAGGAATCGAAAAACTGTTTTTT. Residues: CASSQGIEKLFF.